The T cell receptor beta chain described here comes from a study of blood T cell repertoires in COVID-19. Turning to the study itself: Donors in the United States, Italy and Spain gave samples during acute or convalescent COVID-19. T cells, B-cell-depleted T cells, or PBMCs supplied cDNA or gDNA.

The repertoire was sequenced with immunoSEQ multiplex PCR; TCRdb's copy has only in-frame clones and lacks some. This table has approximately 250,000 clones, approximately 90% appearing once. Germline V CDR1 and CDR2: LNHDA, SQIVND (reference sequence). The CDR3 has 14 residues. Trimming at V came to 4 bases and at J to 7 bases, leaving 7 bases not matched to a gene. This clone was recorded only once. The clonotype comes from a man in his thirties or forties who had recovered from COVID-19. What was sequenced was peripheral blood. The V call is TRBV19, the J call TRBJ1-5; 7 bases line up with TRBD1. CDR3: CASSKGALNQPQHF. The CDR3 DNA reads as TGTGCCAGTAGTAAGGGGGCGCTTAACCAGCCCCAGCATTTT.